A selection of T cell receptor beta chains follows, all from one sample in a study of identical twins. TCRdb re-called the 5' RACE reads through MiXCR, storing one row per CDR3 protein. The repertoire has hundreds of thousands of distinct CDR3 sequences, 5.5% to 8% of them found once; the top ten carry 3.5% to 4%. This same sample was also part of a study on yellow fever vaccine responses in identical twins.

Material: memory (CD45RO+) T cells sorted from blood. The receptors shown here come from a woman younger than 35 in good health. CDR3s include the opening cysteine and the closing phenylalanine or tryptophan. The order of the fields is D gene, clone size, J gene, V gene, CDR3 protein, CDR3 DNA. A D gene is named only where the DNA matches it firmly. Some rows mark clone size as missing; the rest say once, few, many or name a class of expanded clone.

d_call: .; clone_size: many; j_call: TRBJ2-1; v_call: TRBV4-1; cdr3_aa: CASSQVDLITYNEQFF; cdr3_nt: TGCGCCAGCAGCCAAGTAGATCTGATAACCTACAATGAGCAGTTCTTC
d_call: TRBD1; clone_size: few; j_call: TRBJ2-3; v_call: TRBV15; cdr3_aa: CATSREGGRGLSDTQYF; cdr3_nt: TGTGCCACCAGCAGAGAAGGGGGCAGGGGGCTATCAGATACGCAGTATTTT
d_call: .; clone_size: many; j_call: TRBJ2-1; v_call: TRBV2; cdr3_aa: CATGVRYNEQFF; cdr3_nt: TGTGCCACGGGGGTAAGATACAATGAGCAGTTCTTC
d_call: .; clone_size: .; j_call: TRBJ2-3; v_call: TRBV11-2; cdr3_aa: CASRRQRMNTDTQYF; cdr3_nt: TGTGCCAGCAGGCGACAAAGGATGAACACAGATACGCAGTATTTT
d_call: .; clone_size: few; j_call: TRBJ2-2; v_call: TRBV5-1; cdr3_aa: CASRREPRDTGELFF; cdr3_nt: TGCGCCAGCAGGCGTGAGCCTCGAGACACCGGGGAGCTGTTTTTT
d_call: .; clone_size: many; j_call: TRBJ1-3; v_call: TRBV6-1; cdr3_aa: CASRDPTGRTIYF; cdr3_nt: TGTGCCAGCAGGGACCCTACGGGACGCACCATATATTTT
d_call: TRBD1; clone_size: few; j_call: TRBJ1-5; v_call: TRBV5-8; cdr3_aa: CASSDGQGAYSNQPQHF; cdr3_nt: TGTGCCAGCAGTGATGGACAGGGGGCCTATAGCAATCAGCCCCAGCATTTT
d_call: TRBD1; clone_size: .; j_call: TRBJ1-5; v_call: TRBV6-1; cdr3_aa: CASSERGQTVGNQPQHF; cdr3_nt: TGTGCCAGCAGTGAAAGGGGACAGACCGTCGGAAATCAGCCCCAGCATTTT
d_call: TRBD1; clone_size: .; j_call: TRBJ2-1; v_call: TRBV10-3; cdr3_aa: CAISFRSRTGEARINEQFF; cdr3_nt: TGTGCCATCAGTTTCCGCAGCAGGACAGGGGAAGCACGGATCAATGAGCAGTTCTTC
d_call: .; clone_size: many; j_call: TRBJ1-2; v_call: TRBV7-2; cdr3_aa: CASSSTLLGYTF; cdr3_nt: TGTGCCAGCAGCTCCACTTTACTTGGCTACACCTTC
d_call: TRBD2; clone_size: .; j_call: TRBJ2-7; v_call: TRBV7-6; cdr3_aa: CASSSSGGSSYEQYF; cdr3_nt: TGTGCCAGCAGCAGTAGCGGGGGGAGCTCCTACGAGCAGTACTTC
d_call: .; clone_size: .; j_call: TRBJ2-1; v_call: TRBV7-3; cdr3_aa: CASSSLVSSYNEQFF; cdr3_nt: TGTGCCAGCAGCTCACTCGTAAGCTCCTACAATGAGCAGTTCTTC
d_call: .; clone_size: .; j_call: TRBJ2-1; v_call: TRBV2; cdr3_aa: CASSGGLSYNEQFF; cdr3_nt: TGTGCCAGCAGTGGGGGGCTCTCCTACAATGAGCAGTTCTTC
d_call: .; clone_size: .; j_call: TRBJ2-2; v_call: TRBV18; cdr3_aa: CASSPSTSGTWESTGELFF; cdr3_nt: TGTGCCAGCTCACCGTCGACCTCGGGGACTTGGGAGAGCACCGGGGAGCTGTTTTTT
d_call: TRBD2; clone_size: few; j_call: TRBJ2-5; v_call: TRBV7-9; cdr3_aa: CASRPRLAGKETQYF; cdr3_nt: TGTGCCAGCAGACCCCGGTTAGCGGGTAAAGAGACCCAGTACTTC
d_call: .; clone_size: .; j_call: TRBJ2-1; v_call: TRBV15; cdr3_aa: CATSRGGAVQFF; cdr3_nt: TGTGCCACCAGCAGGGGGGGGGCCGTGCAGTTCTTC
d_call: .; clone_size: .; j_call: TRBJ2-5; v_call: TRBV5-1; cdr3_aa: CASSWRQFGETQYF; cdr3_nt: TGCGCCAGCAGCTGGCGGCAGTTCGGGGAGACCCAGTACTTC
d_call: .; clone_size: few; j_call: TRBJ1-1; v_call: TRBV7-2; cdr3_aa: CASSLGLYTTEAFF; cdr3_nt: TGTGCCAGCAGCTTAGGTTTGTACACCACTGAAGCTTTCTTT
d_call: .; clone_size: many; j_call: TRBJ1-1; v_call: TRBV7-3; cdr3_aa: CASSLKADVTEAFF; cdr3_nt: TGTGCCAGCAGCCTTAAAGCCGACGTCACTGAAGCTTTCTTT
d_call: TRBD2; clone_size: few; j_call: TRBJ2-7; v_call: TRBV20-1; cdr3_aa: CSVMTSGRYEQYF; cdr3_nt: TGCAGTGTGATGACTAGCGGGCGCTACGAGCAGTACTTC
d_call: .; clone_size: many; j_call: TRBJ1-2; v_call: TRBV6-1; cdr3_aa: CASSQRTDGYTF; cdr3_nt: TGTGCCAGCAGTCAAAGGACAGATGGCTACACCTTC
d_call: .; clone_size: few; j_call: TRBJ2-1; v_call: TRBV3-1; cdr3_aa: CASSSKGYNEQFF; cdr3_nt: TGTGCCAGCAGCTCAAAGGGGTACAATGAGCAGTTCTTC
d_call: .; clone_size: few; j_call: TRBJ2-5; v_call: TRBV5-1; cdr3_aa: CASELGETQYF; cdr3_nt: TGCGCCTCCGAACTTGGGGAGACCCAGTACTTC